What follows are 13 T cell receptor beta chains derived from one specimen sequenced in a study of graft-versus-host responses after intestinal transplantation. The repertoire was sequenced with immunoSEQ multiplex PCR; TCRdb's copy has only in-frame clones and lacks some. The table has over 85,000 clones, 80% to 95% seen once. No antigens are known for them. The sample was unstimulated CD8+ T cells sorted from spleen or lymph node cells, taken before intestinal transplant. These receptors were taken from a human donor who received an intestinal transplant.

The CDR3, as DNA: TGTGCCAGCACGGGATCAACTAGCGGAGGGACTACAATGAGTCTGAATCAGCAGTTCTTC. Amino acids: CASTGSTSGGTTMSLNQQFF. The chain links TRBV2 to TRBJ2-1; 8 bases are a match to TRBD2. Trimming at V came to 7 bases and at J to 11 bases, leaving 31 bases not matched to a gene. The germline CDR1 and CDR2 sequences are SNHLY and FYNNEI. The CDR3 has 20 amino acids.

The CDR3 reads CASSIVTGGVYEQYF. CDR3 DNA sequence: TGTGCCAGTAGTATTGTGACAGGGGGAGTCTACGAGCAGTACTTC. The chain combines TRBV19 with TRBJ2-7; 9 bases line up with TRBD1. V lost 3 bases and J lost 3; bases outside the gene matches: 6. Germline CDR1 is LNHDA and CDR2 is SQIVND (reference sequence). The CDR3 loop spans 15 amino acids.

This chain links TRBV5-1 with TRBJ2-7; TRBD2 is a possible D gene (6 bases). Germline V CDR1 and CDR2: SGHRS, YFSETQ. Trimming removed 0 bases from V and 2 bases from J, with 15 bases in between. This CDR3 region has 16 residues. CDR3 in DNA: TGCGCCAGCAGCTTGGAGCCGGGGGTAGTCACCTACGAGCAGTACTTC. Its translation: CASSLEPGVVTYEQYF.

The chain is built from TRBV19 and TRBJ2-3, with TRBD1 matching over 9 bases. The CDR3 spans 14 residues. CDR1 is LNHDA, CDR2 SQIVND, per germline (reference sequence). Trimming at V came to 8 bases and at J to 4 bases, leaving 7 bases not matched to a gene. CDR3 DNA: TGTGCCAGTCGGACAGGGGAAGTTCCAGATACGCAGTATTTT. Amino acid sequence: CASRTGEVPDTQYF.

The genes are TRBV4-1 and TRBJ2-7, with 9 bases aligning to TRBD2. This CDR3 has 15 residues. V was clipped by 5 bases and J by 4 bases; unmatched bases: 9. The germline gives CDR1 MGHRA, CDR2 YSYEKL. The CDR3 loop is CASSFISGSRYEQYF. In nucleotides, the CDR3 is TGCGCCAGCAGCTTTATTAGCGGGAGTAGATACGAGCAGTACTTC.

The table lists this clone with a few counts. The chain employs TRBV19 and TRBJ2-5; a possible D gene is TRBD2 (6 bases). CDR1 and CDR2 (germline): LNHDA, SQIVND (reference sequence). The CDR3 spans 17 residues. V shed 3 bases and J shed 5 bases, with 22 bases lying between them. The CDR3 DNA is TGTGCCAGTAGTATTTATTCTGGAGGGCCCCTCTTGGAGACCCAGTACTTC. Translating gives CASSIYSGGPLLETQYF.

The J gene is TRBJ1-6, the V gene TRBV6-4; D ambiguous. Deletions cut 3 bases from V and 0 bases from J, with 9 bases between. This CDR3 has 16 amino acids. Germline loops: CDR1 MRHNA, CDR2 SNTAGT. In DNA form, the CDR3 reads TGTGCCAGCAGTGATGTCGGGTACTCCTATAATTCACCCCTCCACTTT. Its protein is CASSDVGYSYNSPLHF.

This chain links TRBV2 with TRBJ2-7; D may be TRBD2 (7 bases). The V end was cut by 2 bases, the J end by 4 bases, with 15 bases between. The CDR3 is 15 residues long. CDR1 is SNHLY, CDR2 FYNNEI, per germline. The CDR3 bases are TGTGCCAGCAGTGAAAGTGCGGGGGCAGCTTACGAGCAGTACTTC. It translates to CASSESAGAAYEQYF.

In its sample, this clone was seen once. This chain links TRBV7-9 with TRBJ2-7; 13 bases are shared with TRBD2. Per the germline V gene, CDR1 is SEHNR and CDR2 is FQNEAQ (reference sequence). This CDR3 is 16 amino acids long. J was trimmed by 4 bases and V by 0 bases; bases with no gene match: 3. As DNA, the CDR3 is TGTGCCAGCAGCTTAGCGCGGGGACTAGCGGGATACGAGCAGTACTTC. Protein: CASSLARGLAGYEQYF. The variable domain in full, with the rest retrieved from reference TRBV7-9 and TRBJ2-7, is DTGVSQNPRHKITKRGQNVTFRCDPISEHNRLYWYRQTLGQGPEFLTYFQNEAQLEKSRLLSDRFSAERPKGSFSTLEIQRTEQGDSAMYLCASSLARGLAGYEQYFGPGTRLTVT.

V is TRBV15 and J is TRBJ2-5, with D perhaps matching TRBD2 (5 bases). The CDR3 sequence is 15 residues long. From germline, CDR1 is LNHNV and CDR2 YYDKDF (reference sequence). The V gene lost 1 base and the J gene lost 4 bases, with 13 bases spanning the gap. CDR3 loop: CATSRVSSPTETQYF. In DNA, the CDR3 is TGTGCCACCAGCAGAGTATCTAGCCCCACAGAGACCCAGTACTTC.

This clone was seen just once. This chain joins TRBV9 and TRBJ1-5; no clear D gene. V was cut by 1 base and J by 0 bases, with 17 bases left in between. CDR3 length: 18 residues. Germline V lookup: CDR1 SGDLS, CDR2 YYNGEE. The DNA of the CDR3 is TGTGCCAGCAGCGTATCCACGGCGGACTACAATAGCAATCAGCCCCAGCATTTT. Translated, it gives CASSVSTADYNSNQPQHF.

The V call is TRBV11-2, the J call TRBJ2-5, with 7 bases aligning to TRBD2. V shed 3 bases and J 4 bases; nucleotides not matched to a gene: 11. CDR1 and CDR2 from the germline V gene are SGHAT and FQNNGV. This CDR3 contains 16 residues. CDR3 loop: CASSFGGGGTGETQYF. The CDR3 nucleotides read TGTGCCAGCAGCTTTGGCGGGGGAGGGACCGGAGAGACCCAGTACTTC.

This clone came up once. V is TRBV7-8 and J is TRBJ1-3; D remains unclear. This CDR3 is 15 amino acids long. V dropped 4 bases and J dropped 0 bases, with 10 bases sitting between them. Looked up from germline, CDR1 is SGHVS and CDR2 is FQNEAQ. CDR3 residues: CASSSKTYSGNTIYF. CDR3 DNA: TGTGCCAGCAGCTCCAAGACTTACTCTGGAAACACCATATATTTT.